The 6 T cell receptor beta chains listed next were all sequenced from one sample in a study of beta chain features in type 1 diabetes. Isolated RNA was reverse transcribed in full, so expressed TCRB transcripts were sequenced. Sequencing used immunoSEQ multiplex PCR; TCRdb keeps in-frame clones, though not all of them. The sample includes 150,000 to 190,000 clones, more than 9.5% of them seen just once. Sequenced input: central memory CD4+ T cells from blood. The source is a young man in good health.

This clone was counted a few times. The CDR3: CASSPPTLRTDTQYF. In DNA, the CDR3 is TGTGCCAGCAGTCCCCCCACGTTGCGGACAGATACGCAGTATTTT. The rearrangement links TRBV28 to TRBJ2-3; D gene ambiguous. The CDR3 totals 15 residues. V was shortened by 5 bases and J by 3 bases, with 15 bases between the two germline ends. Germline V gene lookup returns CDR1 MDHEN and CDR2 SYDVKM.

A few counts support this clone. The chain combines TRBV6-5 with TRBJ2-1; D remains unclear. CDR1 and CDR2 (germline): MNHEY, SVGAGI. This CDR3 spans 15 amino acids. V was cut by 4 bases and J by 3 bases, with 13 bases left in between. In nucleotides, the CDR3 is TGTGCCAGCAGTTCCGGTGCCGAGCGCTACAATGAGCAGTTCTTC. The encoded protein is CASSSGAERYNEQFF.

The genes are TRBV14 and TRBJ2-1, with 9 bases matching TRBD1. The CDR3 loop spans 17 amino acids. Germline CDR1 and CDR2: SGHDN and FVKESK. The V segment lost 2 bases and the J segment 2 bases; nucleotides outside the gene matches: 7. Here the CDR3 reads CASSQRRGTGTYNEQFF. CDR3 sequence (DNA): TGTGCCAGCAGCCAACGTAGGGGGACAGGGACCTACAATGAGCAGTTCTTC. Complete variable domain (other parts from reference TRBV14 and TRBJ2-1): EAGVTQFPSHSVIEKGQTVTLRCDPISGHDNLYWYRRVMGKEIKFLLHFVKESKQDESGMPNNRFLAERTGGTYSTLKVQPAELEDSGVYFCASSQRRGTGTYNEQFFGPGTRLTVL.

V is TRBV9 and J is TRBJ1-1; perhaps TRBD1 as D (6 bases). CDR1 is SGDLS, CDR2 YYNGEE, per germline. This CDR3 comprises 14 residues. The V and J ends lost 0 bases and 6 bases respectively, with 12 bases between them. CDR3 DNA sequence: TGTGCCAGCAGCGTAGATGGCAGGGGCGCTGAAGCTTTCTTT. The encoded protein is CASSVDGRGAEAFF. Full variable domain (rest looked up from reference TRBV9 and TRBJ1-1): DSGVTQTPKHLITATGQRVTLRCSPRSGDLSVYWYQQSLDQGLQFLIQYYNGEERAKGNILERFSAQQFPDLHSELNLSSLELGDSALYFCASSVDGRGAEAFFGQGTRLTVV.

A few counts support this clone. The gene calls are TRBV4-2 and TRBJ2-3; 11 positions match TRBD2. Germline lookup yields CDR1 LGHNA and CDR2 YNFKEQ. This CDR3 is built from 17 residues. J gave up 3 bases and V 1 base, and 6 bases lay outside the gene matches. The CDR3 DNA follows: TGTGCCAGCAGCCAAGTCGTTCTAGCGGGGGGAACAGATACGCAGTATTTT. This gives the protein CASSQVVLAGGTDTQYF.

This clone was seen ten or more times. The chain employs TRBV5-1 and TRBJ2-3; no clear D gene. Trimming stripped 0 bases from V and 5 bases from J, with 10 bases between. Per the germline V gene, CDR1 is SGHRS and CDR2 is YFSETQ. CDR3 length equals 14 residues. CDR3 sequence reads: CASSLAASQDTQYF. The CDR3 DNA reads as TGCGCCAGCAGCTTGGCGGCTAGTCAAGATACGCAGTATTTT. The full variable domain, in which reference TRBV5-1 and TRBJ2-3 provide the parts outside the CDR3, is KAGVTQTPRYLIKTRGQQVTLSCSPISGHRSVSWYQQTPGQGLQFLFEYFSETQRNKGNFPGRFSGRQFSNSRSEMNVSTLELGDSALYLCASSLAASQDTQYFGPGTRLTVL.